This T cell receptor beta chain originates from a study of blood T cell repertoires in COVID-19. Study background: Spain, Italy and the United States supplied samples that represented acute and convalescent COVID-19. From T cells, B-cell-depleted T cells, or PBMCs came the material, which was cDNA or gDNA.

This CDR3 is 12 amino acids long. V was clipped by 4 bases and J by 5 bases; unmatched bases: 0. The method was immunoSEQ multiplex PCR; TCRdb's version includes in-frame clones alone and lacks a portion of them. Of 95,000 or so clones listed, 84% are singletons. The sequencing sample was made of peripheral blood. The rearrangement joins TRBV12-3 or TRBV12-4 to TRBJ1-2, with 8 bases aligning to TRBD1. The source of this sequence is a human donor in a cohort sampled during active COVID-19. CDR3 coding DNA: TGTGCCAGCAGTTGGACAGGGTATGGCTACACCTTC. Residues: CASSWTGYGYTF.